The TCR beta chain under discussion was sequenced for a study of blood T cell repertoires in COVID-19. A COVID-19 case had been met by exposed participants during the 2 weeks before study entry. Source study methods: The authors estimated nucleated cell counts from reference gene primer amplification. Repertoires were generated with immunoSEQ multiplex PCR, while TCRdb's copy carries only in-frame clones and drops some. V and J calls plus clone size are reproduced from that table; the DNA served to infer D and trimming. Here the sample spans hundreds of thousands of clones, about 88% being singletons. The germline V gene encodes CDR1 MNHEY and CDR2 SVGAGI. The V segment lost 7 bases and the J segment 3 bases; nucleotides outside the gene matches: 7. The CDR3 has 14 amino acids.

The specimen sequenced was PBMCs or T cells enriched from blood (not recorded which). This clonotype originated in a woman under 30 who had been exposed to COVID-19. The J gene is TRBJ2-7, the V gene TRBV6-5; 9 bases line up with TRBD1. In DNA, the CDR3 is TGTGCCAGCAACCCGGACAGGGGATTCTACGAGCAGTACTTC. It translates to CASNPDRGFYEQYF.